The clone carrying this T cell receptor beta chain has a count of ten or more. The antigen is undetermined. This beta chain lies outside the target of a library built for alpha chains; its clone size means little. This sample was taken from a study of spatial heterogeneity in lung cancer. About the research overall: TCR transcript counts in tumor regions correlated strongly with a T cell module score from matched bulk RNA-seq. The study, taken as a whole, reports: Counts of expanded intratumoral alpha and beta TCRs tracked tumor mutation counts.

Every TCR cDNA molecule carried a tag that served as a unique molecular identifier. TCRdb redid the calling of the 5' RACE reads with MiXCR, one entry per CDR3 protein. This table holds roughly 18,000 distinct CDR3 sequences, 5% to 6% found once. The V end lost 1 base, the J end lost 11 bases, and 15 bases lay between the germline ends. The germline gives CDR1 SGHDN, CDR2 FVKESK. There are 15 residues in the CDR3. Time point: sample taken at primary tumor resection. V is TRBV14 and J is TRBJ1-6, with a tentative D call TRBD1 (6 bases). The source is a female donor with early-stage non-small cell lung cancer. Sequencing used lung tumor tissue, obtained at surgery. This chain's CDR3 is CASSQGGQGQTPLHF. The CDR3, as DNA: TGTGCCAGCAGCCAAGGTGGGCAGGGGCAGACACCCCTCCACTTT.